These T cell receptor beta chains were read from a single sample in a study of blood T cell repertoires in COVID-19. Repertoires were generated with immunoSEQ multiplex PCR, while TCRdb's copy carries only in-frame clones and drops some. The repertoire holds 150,000 to 200,000 clones, with 80% to 90% as singletons. The sequencing input was peripheral blood. These TCRs come from a man aged 55 to 69 with acute or convalescent COVID-19. CDR3s include the opening cysteine and the closing phenylalanine or tryptophan.

length,V,J,CDR3
16,TRBV21-1,TRBJ2-7,CASSKGLGEGTYEQYF
15,TRBV5-6,TRBJ1-4,CASSSGTGTNEKLFF
14,TRBV27,TRBJ2-5,CASSPWGRQETQYF
15,TRBV28,TRBJ1-1,CASSSPGQGGTEAFF
15,TRBV19,TRBJ2-7,CASSIDRGSSYEQYF
13,TRBV28,TRBJ1-2,CAIQLRGGRGYTF
15,TRBV27,TRBJ1-6,CASKIQGDYNSPLHF
13,TRBV28,TRBJ1-2,CASSPTGNYGYTF
16,TRBV5-1,TRBJ2-2,CASSEGQGVGTGELFF
20,TRBV28,TRBJ2-6,CASSFDQLRDRFSGANVLTF
15,TRBV18,TRBJ2-1,CASSPGSGKRDEQFF
15,TRBV6-5,TRBJ2-1,CASSYSFSESNEQFF
15,TRBV19,TRBJ2-1,CASSRTSGNYNEQFF
13,TRBV18,TRBJ1-2,CASSPGQNYGYTF